The present T cell receptor (beta chain) was sequenced within a study of early T cells in non-severe SARS-CoV-2 infection (dated by TCRdb to about 2021). For context, the study as a whole: Because TCR sequencing relied on bulk RNA taken from unsorted whole blood, pairing of alpha and beta chains was not possible. Study-wide findings and limitations: Matching against VDJdb was skewed toward anti-spike CD8 responses, likely underestimated virus-specific expansions, and missed private and CD4 specificities.

The protocol used for the library was 5' RACE. Data came from a NextSeq 500. The TCR library protocol attached unique molecular identifiers to individual cDNA molecules to correct for sequencing error and PCR bias. TCR alpha and beta chains were both sequenced, and the abundances of alpha and beta sequences in each sample were closely correlated with each other. The study's own analysis went as follows. V gene, J gene and CDR3 annotation of TCR sequences was performed with Decombinator V4. Expanded TCRs were defined as changing significantly between any two time points under a Poisson model with p below 0.0001. TCR abundances were normalised to the total number of TCRs sequenced per sample and were expressed as counts per million. TRAV1-2 paired with TRAJ12, TRAJ20 or TRAJ33 defined MAIT TCRs, while TRAV10 paired with TRAJ18 defined iNKT TCRs. VDJdb, accessed on 1 November 2021, was searched for TCRs annotated for CMV, EBV and SARS-CoV-2, and TCRs annotated for more than one antigen were excluded. Starting from the raw public reads, TCRdb applied fastp trimming at Q25, assembled clones with MiXCR and retained in-frame beta chains. Each CDR3 protein appears once, grouped with its most common genes and DNA. The V and J calls were not made by the authors but by TCRdb's processing. The sample profile shows about 48,000 distinct CDR3 sequences; over 7.5% of them were found once. About 8% of the sample belongs to the ten largest clones.

This was a case-control study nested in a cohort of healthcare workers in London, UK, who had nasopharyngeal swab PCR tests and blood samples taken every week. Healthcare workers were recruited during the week of the UK lockdown, between 23 and 31 March 2020, and followed weekly for up to about 15 weeks. On this clonotype: It has no known antigen specificity. No qualities accompany the bases; no much larger clone lies one base away.

The CDR3, from cysteine to phenylalanine, totals 17 residues. The kept DNA is CDR3 alone, 51 bases in frame from the first base. At the junction V is shortened by 2 bases and J by 4 bases, with 17 bases in between. The germline V gene (reference sequence) provides CDR1 PRHDT and CDR2 FYEKMQ. The receptor chain draws on TRBV13 and TRBJ2-2, with a tentative D gene TRBD2 over 6 matching bases. This TCR came from an adult who was a healthcare worker with PCR-confirmed SARS-CoV-2 infection or an uninfected control (not recorded which). The sequencing input was whole blood. CDR3 loop: CASSLRAGRRGTGELFF. The sequenced DNA: TGTGCCAGCAGCTTAAGGGCAGGCCGGAGGGGCACCGGGGAGCTGTTTTTT. The CDR3, completed at both ends by the reference TRBV13 and TRBJ2-2 genes, gives the full variable domain AAGVIQSPRHLIKEKRETATLKCYPIPRHDTVYWYQQGPGQDPQFLISFYEKMQSDKGSIPDRFSAQQFSDYHSELNMSSLELGDSALYFCASSLRAGRRGTGELFFGEGSRLTVL.